A single sample is the source of the 18 T cell receptor beta chains below, sequenced in a study of blood T cell repertoires in COVID-19. Clones were read by immunoSEQ multiplex PCR, and TCRdb kept only the in-frame ones, dropping some. The repertoire holds about 250,000 clones, with 86% as singletons. Sequencing was performed on PBMCs or T cells enriched from blood (not recorded which). The origin of the receptors is a middle-aged man who had recovered from COVID-19.

This chain joins TRBV7-8 and TRBJ1-2, with 11 bases fitting TRBD1. The germline V gene has CDR1 SGHVS and CDR2 FQNEAQ. CDR3 length: 13 amino acids. Trimming at V came to 5 bases and at J to 8 bases, leaving 4 bases not matched to a gene. The DNA of the CDR3 is TGTGCCAGCAGCCCGGGACAGGGGGGCGGCTACACCTTC. It specifies CASSPGQGGGYTF.

The J gene is TRBJ1-4, the V gene TRBV7-2; the D is unclear. Germline V gives CDR1 SGHTA, CDR2 FQGNSA. This CDR3 region has 12 residues. V was shortened by 5 bases and J by 8 bases, with 9 bases between the two germline ends. DNA for the CDR3: TGTGCCAGCAGCGTGGCGGGGGAAAAACTGTTTTTT. Encoded protein: CASSVAGEKLFF.

The chain has TRBV11-2 and TRBJ2-5, with D unresolved. The CDR3 loop spans 14 amino acids. Germline V gene lookup returns CDR1 SGHAT and CDR2 FQNNGV. The V and J ends lost 5 bases and 4 bases respectively, with 14 bases between them. This CDR3 reads CASSRSDPGETQYF. In DNA form, the CDR3 reads TGTGCCAGCAGCCGCAGTGACCCGGGAGAGACCCAGTACTTC.

The J gene is TRBJ2-7, the V gene TRBV29-1, with D possibly TRBD2 on 5 matching bases. Germline V gives CDR1 SQVTM, CDR2 ANQGSEA. The CDR3 is made up of 12 amino acids. Trimming cost V 6 bases and J 2 bases, with 11 bases left between them. Here the CDR3 reads CSVDSGTYEQYF. As DNA, the CDR3 is TGCAGCGTGGACTCGGGGACCTACGAGCAGTACTTC.

The J gene is TRBJ1-2, the V gene TRBV5-1, with D possibly being TRBD1 (5 bases). V was trimmed by 0 bases and J by 0 bases, leaving 18 bases between them. Germline V lookup: CDR1 SGHRS, CDR2 YFSETQ. CDR3 length equals 18 residues. CDR3 residues: CASSLEPLYGGSNYGYTF. CDR3 in DNA: TGCGCCAGCAGCTTGGAGCCGTTGTATGGGGGGTCTAACTATGGCTACACCTTC.

Here the CDR3 reads CASSLQGASNQPQHF. The CDR3 DNA is TGTGCCAGCAGCTTACAGGGGGCCAGCAATCAGCCCCAGCATTTT. The rearrangement links TRBV7-8 to TRBJ1-5, with 8 bases aligning to TRBD1. The V gene end was trimmed by 2 bases and the J gene end by 1 base; junction bases not matched to a gene: 1. The CDR3 has 15 residues. Germline CDR1 and CDR2: SGHVS and FQNEAQ.

The genes are TRBV27 and TRBJ2-1; 12 nucleotides match TRBD2. V trimming: 2 bases; J trimming: 7 bases; junction bases outside the gene matches: 6. The CDR3 extends over 16 amino acids. Looked up from germline, CDR1 is MNHEY and CDR2 is SMNVEV (reference sequence). CDR3 nucleotide sequence: TGTGCCAGCAGTTTAAGGAGACTAGCGGGAGAGAATGAGCAGTTCTTC. This sequence encodes CASSLRRLAGENEQFF.

The J gene is TRBJ1-1, the V gene TRBV12-3 or TRBV12-4; no firm D call. V was pared by 10 bases and J by 11 bases, with 23 bases between. This CDR3 comprises 13 residues. The CDR3 protein is CATNPRESPGAFF. The DNA of the CDR3 is TGTGCCACTAACCCCCGGGAGTCTCCTGGCGCTTTCTTT.

The rearrangement joins TRBV30 to TRBJ1-2, with TRBD1 as a possible D gene (5 bases). Germline V gene lookup returns CDR1 GTSNPN and CDR2 SVGIG (reference sequence). The CDR3 covers 12 residues. With 3 bases removed from V and 8 bases from J, the gap between germline ends came to 13 bases. The CDR3 coding sequence is TGTGCCTGGAGCTCCGGGGGGTTGGGCTACACCTTC. Translating it yields CAWSSGGLGYTF.

V and J are TRBV6-2 or TRBV6-3 and TRBJ2-3, with 11 nucleotides matching TRBD2. The CDR3 contains 18 residues. The V gene end was trimmed by 2 bases and the J gene end by 2 bases; junction bases not matched to a gene: 9. Per the germline V gene, CDR1 is MNHEY and CDR2 is SVGEGT. CDR3 bases: TGTGCCAGCAGTTACGGTGGACCGGGACTAGCGGACACAGATACGCAGTATTTT. It encodes CASSYGGPGLADTDTQYF.

This chain links TRBV11-3 with TRBJ2-2, with D perhaps TRBD1 (5 bases). This CDR3 contains 17 residues. V was shortened by 0 bases and J by 8 bases, with 19 bases between the two germline ends. Germline V gene sequence: CDR1 SGHNT, CDR2 YENEEA. The CDR3 loop reads CASSLDGWGSQVGELFF. CDR3 in DNA: TGTGCCAGCAGCTTAGATGGGTGGGGCTCCCAGGTAGGGGAGCTGTTTTTT.

The chain recombines TRBV11-3 with TRBJ2-3; D might be TRBD2 (5 bases). The CDR3 loop spans 16 amino acids. V was pared by 1 base and J by 0 bases, with 11 bases between. CDR1 is SGHNT and CDR2 is YENEEA in the germline V gene. For the CDR3, the DNA is TGTGCCAGCAGCTTAGGGGAGCGAACTAGCACAGATACGCAGTATTTT. It yields the protein CASSLGERTSTDTQYF.

V and J are TRBV11-2 and TRBJ1-1, with a weak D call TRBD1 (5 bases). Germline values: CDR1 SGHAT, CDR2 FQNNGV. V lost 1 base and J 1 base, leaving 10 bases between the germline ends. This CDR3 is 15 amino acids long. The CDR3 DNA is TGTGCCAGCAGCTTAGGGACACATGGGAACACTGAAGCTTTCTTT. Encoded protein: CASSLGTHGNTEAFF.

The chain carries TRBV11-2 and TRBJ2-1; tentatively, D is TRBD2 (5 bases). V was trimmed by 1 base and J by 4 bases, leaving 14 bases between them. CDR3 length: 16 residues. Germline V gene sequence: CDR1 SGHAT, CDR2 FQNNGV. The CDR3 DNA reads as TGTGCCAGCAGCTTAGCCGCGGGCCAGTCATACAATGAGCAGTTCTTC. Amino acids: CASSLAAGQSYNEQFF.

This rearrangement joins TRBV5-1 to TRBJ2-7, with TRBD2 matching 9 bases. The CDR3 spans 16 residues. J lost 2 bases, V lost 0 bases, and 6 bases had no gene match. Germline-derived CDR1 and CDR2 are SGHRS and YFSETQ. CDR3: CASSLVLAGRTYEQYF. The CDR3 DNA sequence: TGCGCCAGCAGCTTGGTCCTAGCGGGAAGAACCTACGAGCAGTACTTC.

This chain joins TRBV2 and TRBJ2-5; 14 nucleotides line up with TRBD2. This CDR3 contains 16 residues. V shed 5 bases, J shed 5 bases, and the junction held 7 bases outside the gene matches. Germline CDR1 SNHLY, CDR2 FYNNEI. CDR3 sequence: CASSPGTSGRVETQYF. CDR3 coding DNA: TGTGCCAGCAGTCCTGGGACTAGCGGGAGAGTGGAGACCCAGTACTTC.

The rearrangement uses TRBV19 and TRBJ2-1; TRBD2 might be the D (5 bases). V gave up 3 bases and J gave up 12 bases, with 12 bases separating them. Looked up from germline, CDR1 is LNHDA and CDR2 is SQIVND (reference sequence). The CDR3 length is 12 residues. The CDR3 sequence: CASSIPSSTQFF. In DNA, the CDR3 is TGTGCCAGTAGTATCCCTAGCTCTACGCAGTTCTTC.

This clone was detected once. This chain links TRBV11-2 with TRBJ2-5, with TRBD2 matching over 9 bases. Germline V CDR1 and CDR2: SGHAT, FQNNGV. The CDR3 is 14 amino acids. Unmatched junction bases numbered 5, after V lost 5 bases and J lost 4 bases. The CDR3 here is CASSVPGLAETQYF. DNA of the CDR3: TGTGCCAGCAGCGTCCCGGGACTAGCAGAGACCCAGTACTTC.